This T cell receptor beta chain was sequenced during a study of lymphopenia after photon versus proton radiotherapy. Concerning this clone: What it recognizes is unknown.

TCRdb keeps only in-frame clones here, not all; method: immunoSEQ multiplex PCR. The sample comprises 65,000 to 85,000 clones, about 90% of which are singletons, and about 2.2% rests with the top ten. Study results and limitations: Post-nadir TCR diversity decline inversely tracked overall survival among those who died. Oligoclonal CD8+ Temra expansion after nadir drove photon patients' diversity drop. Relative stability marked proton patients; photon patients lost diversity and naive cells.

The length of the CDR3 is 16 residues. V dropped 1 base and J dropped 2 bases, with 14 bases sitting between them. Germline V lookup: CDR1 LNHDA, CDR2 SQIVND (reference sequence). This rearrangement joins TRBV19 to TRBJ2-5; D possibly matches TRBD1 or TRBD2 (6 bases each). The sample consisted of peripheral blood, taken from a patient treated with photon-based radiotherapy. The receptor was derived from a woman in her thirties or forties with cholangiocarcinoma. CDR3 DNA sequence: TGTGCCAGTAGTATAGGAGGGGGGCCTAATCAAGAGACCCAGTACTTC. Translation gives CASSIGGGPNQETQYF.